This T cell receptor beta chain was profiled in a study of blood T cell repertoires in COVID-19. Original processing notes: The assay estimated nucleated cells by amplifying reference gene primers. Repertoires were generated with immunoSEQ multiplex PCR, while TCRdb's copy carries only in-frame clones and drops some. V, J and clone size derive from that table, while D and trimming were established from the DNA sequence. The top ten clones hold under 3.5% of a sample with 100,000 to 150,000 clones, approximately 85% of them seen once. CDR3 length equals 16 residues. The sample taken for sequencing was peripheral blood. The clonotype was recovered from a woman aged 80 or over with COVID-19, enrolled during active disease. This sequence joins TRBV21-1 and TRBJ2-7; TRBD2 reflects the table's D call only, with no check against the DNA. TRBV21-1 is a pseudogene locus. The CDR3 DNA reads TGTGCCAGCAGCAAAGACTGCGGGAGCAGCTCCTACGAGCAGTACTTC. Residues: CASSKDCGSSSYEQYF.